This T cell receptor (beta chain) comes out of a study of T cell responses to AZD1222 COVID-19 vaccine. Concerning this clone itself: Its antigen is as yet unknown.

Notes on the study in general: Repertoire collection took place solely once the T cell response had peaked. Receipt of two AZD1222 doses was followed by a rise in Spike-specific TCR breadth and depth.

TCRdb's table, derived via immunoSEQ multiplex PCR, lists solely in-frame clones and lacks some. Counted here are hundreds of thousands of clones, 85% to 95% occurring once; the ten biggest clones make up roughly 0.99%. The specimen comprised peripheral blood, sampled on day 0 of MenACWY control vaccination. The sequence derives from an adult in good health.

This CDR3 is CASTGLNNEQFF. In DNA, the CDR3 is TGTGCCAGCACGGGCCTGAACAATGAGCAGTTCTTC. The V and J genes are TRBV2 and TRBJ2-1; D not resolved. From germline, CDR1 is SNHLY and CDR2 FYNNEI. The V and J ends lost 7 bases and 5 bases respectively, with 9 bases between them. The CDR3 has 12 residues.